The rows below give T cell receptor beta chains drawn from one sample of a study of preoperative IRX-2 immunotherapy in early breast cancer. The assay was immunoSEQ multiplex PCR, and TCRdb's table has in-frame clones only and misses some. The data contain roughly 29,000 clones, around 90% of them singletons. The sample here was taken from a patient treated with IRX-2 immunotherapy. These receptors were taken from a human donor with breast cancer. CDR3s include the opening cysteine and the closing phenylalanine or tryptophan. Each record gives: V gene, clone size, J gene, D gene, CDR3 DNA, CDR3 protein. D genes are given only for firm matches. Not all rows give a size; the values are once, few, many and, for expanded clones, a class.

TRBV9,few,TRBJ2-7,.,TGTGCCAGCAGCGTAGGTCCCTACGGGCCCTACGAGCAGTACTTC,CASSVGPYGPYEQYF
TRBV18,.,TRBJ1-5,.,TGTGCCAGCCGACAGGACAATCAGCCCCAGCATTTT,CASRQDNQPQHF
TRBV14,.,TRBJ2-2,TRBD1,TGTGCCAGCAGCCAGGGACAGGGTGCCACCGGGGAGCTGTTTTTT,CASSQGQGATGELFF
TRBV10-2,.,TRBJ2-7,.,TGCGCCAGCAGGGAGGACGGACCCTACGAGCAGTACTTC,CASREDGPYEQYF
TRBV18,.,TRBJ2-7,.,TGTGCCAGCTCACCACCGGCCAACTACGAGCAGTACTTC,CASSPPANYEQYF
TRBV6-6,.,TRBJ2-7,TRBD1,TGTGCCAGCAGCTACGGGACAGGGGGCGGCTACGAGCAGTACTTC,CASSYGTGGGYEQYF
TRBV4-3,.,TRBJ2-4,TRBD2,TGCGCCAGCAGCCAAGAGCTAGCGGGGGCAGCAGCCAAAAACATTCAGTACTTC,CASSQELAGAAAKNIQYF
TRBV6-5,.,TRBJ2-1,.,TGTGCCAGCAGCAAGGGGGTTGAGCAGTTCTTC,CASSKGVEQFF
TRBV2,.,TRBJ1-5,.,TGTGCCAGCAGTGGGTCAGGGTATAGCAATCAGCCCCAGCATTTT,CASSGSGYSNQPQHF
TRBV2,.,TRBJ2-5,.,TGTGCCAGCAGTGAAACCAGGGGTTGGGAGCAGTACTTC,CASSETRGWEQYF
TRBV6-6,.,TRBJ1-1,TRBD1,TGTGCCAGCAAGACACAGGGGGGGGACACTGAAGCTTTCTTT,CASKTQGGDTEAFF
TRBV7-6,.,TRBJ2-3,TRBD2,TGTGCCAGCAGCTTAGCTAGCGGGAGGGCCACAGATACGCAGTATTTT,CASSLASGRATDTQYF
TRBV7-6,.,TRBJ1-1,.,TGTGCCAGCAGCCAATGGGACACTGAAGCTTTCTTT,CASSQWDTEAFF
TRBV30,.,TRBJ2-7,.,TGTGCCTGGAGTGAGGACAGCGAGCAGTACTTC,CAWSEDSEQYF
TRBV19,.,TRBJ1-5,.,TGTGCCAGTAGCCCGGGGCATAGCAATCAGCCCCAGCATTTT,CASSPGHSNQPQHF
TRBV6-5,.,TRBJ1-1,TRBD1,TGTGCCAGTGCCTATTCTGGGACAGGGGACACTGAAGCTTTCTTT,CASAYSGTGDTEAFF
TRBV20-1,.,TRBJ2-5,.,TGCAGTGCTAGAGTCGGGGAGACCCAGTACTTC,CSARVGETQYF
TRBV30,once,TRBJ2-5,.,TGTGCCTGGAGTGTGGGACAGCGCGGGGCGACCCAGTACTTC,CAWSVGQRGATQYF
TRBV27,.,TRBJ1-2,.,TGTGCCAGCAGTTTATCGGGGGGAAGGGCTAACTATGGCTACACCTTC,CASSLSGGRANYGYTF
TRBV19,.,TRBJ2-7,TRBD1,TGTGCCAGTAGTACCCCGGACAGGGGTTACGAGCAGTACTTC,CASSTPDRGYEQYF
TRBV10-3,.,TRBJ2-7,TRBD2,TGTGCCATCAGTGAAAGCGGGAGGGTGAGCCTCCCCGAGCAGTACTTC,CAISESGRVSLPEQYF
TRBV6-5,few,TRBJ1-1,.,TGTGCCAGCAGTTACCGGGCGGGGCTGGACACTGAAGCTTTCTTT,CASSYRAGLDTEAFF
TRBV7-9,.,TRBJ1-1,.,TGTGCCAGCAGCTTAGAGACACAAATGAACACTGAAGCTTTCTTT,CASSLETQMNTEAFF
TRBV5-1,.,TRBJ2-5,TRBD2,TGCGCCAGCAGCTTGGGAGCGGGACTAGCGGGAGGCAAGGAAGAGACCCAGTACTTC,CASSLGAGLAGGKEETQYF
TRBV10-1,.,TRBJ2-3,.,TGCGCCAGCAGTGAGACCTCGACGACTAGCACAGATACGCAGTATTTT,CASSETSTTSTDTQYF
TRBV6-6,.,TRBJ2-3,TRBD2,TGTGCCAGCACCCCCCATCCGGTAGCGGGAGCCGATACGCAGTATTTT,CASTPHPVAGADTQYF
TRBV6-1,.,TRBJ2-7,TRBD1,TGTGCCAGCCGGGGGACAGGATCTTACGAGCAGTACTTC,CASRGTGSYEQYF
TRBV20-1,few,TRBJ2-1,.,TGCAGTGTCAATGAGCAGTTCTTC,CSVNEQFF
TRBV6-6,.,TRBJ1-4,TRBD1,TGTGCCAGCAGCACCGGGACAGGGGAAAAACTGTTTTTT,CASSTGTGEKLFF